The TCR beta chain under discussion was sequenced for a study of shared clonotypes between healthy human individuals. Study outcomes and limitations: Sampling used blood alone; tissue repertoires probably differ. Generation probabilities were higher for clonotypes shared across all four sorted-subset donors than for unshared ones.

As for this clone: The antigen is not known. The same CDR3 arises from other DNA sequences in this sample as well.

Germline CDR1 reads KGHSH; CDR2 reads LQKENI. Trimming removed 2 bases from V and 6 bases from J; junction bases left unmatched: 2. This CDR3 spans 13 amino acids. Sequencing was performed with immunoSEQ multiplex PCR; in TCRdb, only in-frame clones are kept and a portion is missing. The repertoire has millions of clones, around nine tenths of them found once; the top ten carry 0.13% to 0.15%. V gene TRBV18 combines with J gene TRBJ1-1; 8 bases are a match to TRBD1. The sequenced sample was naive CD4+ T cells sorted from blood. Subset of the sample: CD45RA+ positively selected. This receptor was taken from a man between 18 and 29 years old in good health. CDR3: CASSPGQGAEAFF. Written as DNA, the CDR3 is TGTGCCAGCTCACCAGGACAGGGCGCTGAAGCTTTCTTT.